This TCR beta chain was identified during a study of blood T cell repertoires in COVID-19. Study-level background: Acute and convalescent COVID-19 specimens originated in the United States, Italy and Spain. Nucleic acid was either cDNA or gDNA, and it came from T cells, B-cell-depleted T cells, or PBMCs.

Germline lookup yields CDR1 LNHNV and CDR2 YYDKDF (reference sequence). Trimming took off 0 bases at V and 5 bases at J, with 14 bases between the two ends. The CDR3 length is 15 residues. Authors' analysis steps: Quantification of nucleated cells was approximated via reference gene primer amplification. This table comes from immunoSEQ multiplex PCR, and its TCRdb copy is limited to in-frame clones, with some not included. V and J calls and clone size are copied from that table; D and trimming were computed from the DNA. The sample has 56,000 or so clones, 80% to 90% seen once; the top ten hold 4%. The specimen was peripheral blood. The receptor was isolated from a man aged 50 or older with acute or convalescent COVID-19. The rearrangement uses TRBV15 and TRBJ2-7; tentative D call: TRBD2 (6 bases). CDR3 nucleotides: TGTGCCACCAGCAGAGATCGCGGGATTGTGAACGAGCAGTACTTC. It yields the protein CATSRDRGIVNEQYF.